This T cell receptor beta chain was observed in a study of T-cell reconstitution after alpha-beta-depleted transplantation in children. Whole-study results and caveats: As was reported, about two months after transplant, alpha-beta T cells came from several hundred expanded graft clones. The study traced high day-60 TCRbeta diversity in some patients to surviving recipient T cells and thymic progenitors. It was newly produced T cells that mostly accounted for T-cell counts and diversity one year after transplant.

A library of TCRbeta sequences, prepared with unique molecular identifiers, was generated. TCRdb re-called the PCR reads through MiXCR, storing one row per CDR3 protein. Of around 300,000 distinct CDR3 sequences in the sample, less than 9.5% were seen once. The trim removed 5 bases at V and 3 bases at J, leaving 5 bases unmatched. Germline V gene sequence: CDR1 SEHNR, CDR2 FQNEAQ (reference sequence). There are 15 residues in the CDR3. For this clonotype: Antigen: not known.

The J gene is TRBJ2-3, the V gene TRBV7-9; 10 bases agree with TRBD2. This clonotype was sampled from a female patient aged 2 to 10 who had a stem cell transplant for Fanconi anemia, so the T cells may come from the graft donor. The input for sequencing was peripheral blood, taken 360 days after TCRalphabeta/CD19-depleted stem cell transplant. CDR3 bases: TGTGCCAGCAGCCGAACTAGCGGGGCAACAGATACGCAGTATTTT. It is translated as CASSRTSGATDTQYF. Based on the CDR3 plus reference TRBV7-9 and TRBJ2-3, the full variable domain is DTGVSQNPRHKITKRGQNVTFRCDPISEHNRLYWYRQTLGQGPEFLTYFQNEAQLEKSRLLSDRFSAERPKGSFSTLEIQRTEQGDSAMYLCASSRTSGATDTQYFGPGTRLTVL.